The rows below give T cell receptor beta chains drawn from one sample of a study of CD8 T cells in ankylosing spondylitis. Each CDR3 protein is one row after TCRdb ran MiXCR on the 5' RACE reads. The repertoire holds approximately 440,000 distinct CDR3 sequences, with roughly a sixth as singletons. The specimen sequenced was blood, either unsorted or a sorted T cell fraction (not recorded which). The source of these receptors is a male donor with ankylosing spondylitis. The CDR3 runs from the conserved cysteine through the conserved F or W. Fields, in order: J gene, V gene, D gene, clone size, CDR3 protein, CDR3 DNA. D genes are given only for firm matches. The size entry is marked missing in some rows and otherwise reads once, few, many or a size class.

j_gene: TRBJ2-7; v_gene: TRBV20-1; d_gene: -; abundance: -; CDR3aa: CSASYSQTYEQYF; CDR3nt: TGCAGTGCTAGTTACAGCCAAACCTACGAGCAGTACTTC
j_gene: TRBJ1-6; v_gene: TRBV30; d_gene: -; abundance: few; CDR3aa: CAWSPGNNSPLHF; CDR3nt: TGTGCCTGGAGTCCAGGGAACAATTCACCCCTCCACTTT
j_gene: TRBJ1-6; v_gene: TRBV12-3/TRBV12-4; d_gene: TRBD1; abundance: -; CDR3aa: CASSSRTGASSYNSPLHF; CDR3nt: TGTGCCAGCAGTAGCCGGACAGGGGCAAGCTCCTATAATTCACCCCTCCACTTT
j_gene: TRBJ2-7; v_gene: TRBV6-1; d_gene: -; abundance: -; CDR3aa: CASSEVTTTEQYF; CDR3nt: TGTGCCAGCAGTGAAGTGACAACCACCGAGCAGTACTTC
j_gene: TRBJ2-5; v_gene: TRBV5-1; d_gene: TRBD2; abundance: -; CDR3aa: CASSLNSGGSQETQYF; CDR3nt: TGCGCCAGCAGCTTGAATAGCGGGGGTTCCCAAGAGACCCAGTACTTC
j_gene: TRBJ2-1; v_gene: TRBV4-2; d_gene: TRBD1; abundance: many; CDR3aa: CASSNTWTGTKQQFF; CDR3nt: TGTGCCAGCAGCAACACCTGGACAGGGACGAAGCAGCAGTTCTTC
j_gene: TRBJ2-1; v_gene: TRBV12-3/TRBV12-4; d_gene: -; abundance: -; CDR3aa: CASSFPLGDRDYNEQFF; CDR3nt: TGTGCCAGCAGTTTTCCCCTGGGAGACAGAGACTACAATGAGCAGTTCTTC
j_gene: TRBJ1-2; v_gene: TRBV12-3/TRBV12-4; d_gene: -; abundance: few; CDR3aa: CASSFWQSYGYTF; CDR3nt: TGTGCCAGCAGTTTCTGGCAGTCCTATGGCTACACCTTC
j_gene: TRBJ2-5; v_gene: TRBV7-8; d_gene: -; abundance: few; CDR3aa: CASSPRGGETQYF; CDR3nt: TGTGCCAGCAGCCCTAGGGGGGGAGAGACCCAGTACTTC
j_gene: TRBJ1-1; v_gene: TRBV20-1; d_gene: -; abundance: -; CDR3aa: CSAFTDLNTEAFF; CDR3nt: TGCAGTGCCTTCACAGATTTGAACACTGAAGCTTTCTTT
j_gene: TRBJ2-7; v_gene: TRBV12-3/TRBV12-4; d_gene: TRBD1; abundance: -; CDR3aa: CARLTFHRGRYEQYF; CDR3nt: TGTGCCAGACTTACTTTTCACAGGGGGCGGTACGAGCAGTACTTC
j_gene: TRBJ1-4; v_gene: TRBV7-9; d_gene: -; abundance: few; CDR3aa: CASSSQGINEKLFF; CDR3nt: TGTGCCAGCAGCTCCCAGGGAATTAATGAAAAACTGTTTTTT
j_gene: TRBJ2-1; v_gene: TRBV20-1; d_gene: TRBD2; abundance: few; CDR3aa: CSARYSGGAHNEQFF; CDR3nt: TGCAGTGCTAGATATAGCGGGGGGGCCCACAATGAGCAGTTCTTC
j_gene: TRBJ1-2; v_gene: TRBV6-1; d_gene: -; abundance: -; CDR3aa: CASSRTHNYGYTF; CDR3nt: TGTGCCAGCAGTCGGACGCACAACTATGGCTACACCTTC
j_gene: TRBJ2-1; v_gene: TRBV9; d_gene: TRBD2; abundance: many; CDR3aa: CASSVRTSGRGNEQFF; CDR3nt: TGTGCCAGCAGCGTTCGGACTAGCGGGAGAGGAAATGAGCAGTTCTTC
j_gene: TRBJ1-1; v_gene: TRBV7-9; d_gene: -; abundance: -; CDR3aa: CASSSKVGTEAFF; CDR3nt: TGTGCCAGCAGCTCCAAGGTGGGCACTGAAGCTTTCTTT
j_gene: TRBJ2-2; v_gene: TRBV6-2/TRBV6-3; d_gene: TRBD2; abundance: few; CDR3aa: CASSYAKPTSGTNTGELFF; CDR3nt: TGTGCCAGCAGTTACGCTAAGCCGACTAGCGGGACGAACACCGGGGAGCTGTTTTTT